A single sample is the source of the 9 T cell receptor beta chains below, sequenced in a study of T cell repertoires in cytomegalovirus infection. TCRdb passed the reads through MiXCR, listing each CDR3 protein once. Here the sample spans about 130,000 distinct CDR3 sequences, almost 9% being singletons. The sequenced sample was PBMCs. Every receptor here comes from a human donor in good health (CMV status not recorded). Some clones in this sample may be carry-over from other donors' samples.

The J gene is TRBJ2-7, the V gene TRBV9; D gene ambiguous. This CDR3 spans 12 amino acids. Germline V lookup: CDR1 SGDLS, CDR2 YYNGEE. V lost 3 bases to trimming and J lost 5 bases, with 9 bases between them. The CDR3 DNA reads as TGTGCCAGCAGCGCCGGCTGGGACGAGCAGTACTTC. Translated, it gives CASSAGWDEQYF.

This clonotype was counted a few times. CDR3 residues: CASSGNSGVTDTQYF. The CDR3 coding sequence is TGTGCCAGCAGTGGAAATAGCGGGGTCACAGATACGCAGTATTTT. The V and J genes are TRBV2 and TRBJ2-3, with TRBD2 matching over 8 bases. CDR1 and CDR2 from the germline V gene are SNHLY and FYNNEI. This CDR3 spans 15 amino acids. V shed 4 bases and J 2 bases; nucleotides not matched to a gene: 5.

This clonotype was seen ten or more times. The V gene is TRBV5-1, the J gene TRBJ2-7; 7 bases line up with TRBD1. Germline V gives CDR1 SGHRS, CDR2 YFSETQ. V gave up 4 bases and J gave up 7 bases; unmatched junction bases: 8. The CDR3 has 13 residues. The CDR3 DNA is TGCGCCAGCAGCCTGGGTGACAGGGAAGAGCAGTACTTC. It is translated as CASSLGDREEQYF.

This clonotype was seen ten or more times. This chain connects TRBV7-2 to TRBJ2-7; 10 bases are shared with TRBD2. The germline V gene has CDR1 SGHTA and CDR2 FQGNSA. CDR3 length equals 15 residues. V trimming: 4 bases; J trimming: 4 bases; junction bases outside the gene matches: 7. In DNA, the CDR3 is TGTGCCAGCAGCTCTAGCGGGGGCGGCGGTTACGAGCAGTACTTC. This gives the protein CASSSSGGGGYEQYF.

This clonotype was seen ten or more times. This sequence joins TRBV4-1 and TRBJ1-6, with D possibly being TRBD1 (5 bases). Trimming took 4 bases from V and 9 from J, leaving 13 bases between them. This CDR3 is built from 14 residues. Germline CDR1 MGHRA, CDR2 YSYEKL. The CDR3 sequence: CASSPTDGASPLHF. DNA of the CDR3: TGCGCCAGCAGCCCTACGGACGGGGCTTCACCCCTCCACTTT.

This clonotype was counted many times. The genes are TRBV2 and TRBJ1-2; D might be TRBD1 (5 bases). Germline V lookup: CDR1 SNHLY, CDR2 FYNNEI. V was cut by 4 bases and J by 10 bases, with 10 bases left in between. The CDR3 totals 11 residues. DNA for the CDR3: TGTGCCAGCAGTGGTTCCAGGGCCTACACCTTC. This encodes CASSGSRAYTF. The variable domain in full, completed from reference TRBV2 and TRBJ1-2, reads EPEVTQTPSHQVTQMGQEVILRCVPISNHLYFYWYRQILGQKVEFLVSFYNNEISEKSEIFDDQFSVERPDGSNFTLKIRSTKLEDSAMYFCASSGSRAYTFGSGTRLTVV.

This clonotype showed up just a few times. CDR3 residues: CSALPGARFTQYF. DNA of the CDR3: TGCAGTGCTCTACCCGGGGCCAGATTTACCCAGTACTTC. This rearrangement joins TRBV20-1 to TRBJ2-5; D is perhaps TRBD1 or TRBD2 (5 bases each). Trimming left V 5 bases short and J 8 bases short, with 18 bases between. This CDR3 contains 13 residues. Germline V gene data show CDR1 as DFQATT and CDR2 as SNEGSKA (reference sequence).

This clonotype showed up many times. The chain employs TRBV10-3 and TRBJ1-1; 7 bases are shared with TRBD1. The CDR3 runs 13 residues. Germline V gives CDR1 ENHRY, CDR2 SYGVKD. V lost 4 bases and J lost 1; bases outside the gene matches: 0. The CDR3 DNA sequence: TGTGCCATCAGTGGGACAGGGAACACTGAAGCTTTCTTT. As protein: CAISGTGNTEAFF.

Ten or more counts support this clonotype. This chain links TRBV7-8 with TRBJ2-1; 8 positions agree with TRBD2. This CDR3 spans 15 amino acids. Germline CDR1 reads SGHVS; CDR2 reads FQNEAQ. V lost 5 bases to trimming and J lost 8 bases; unmatched junction nucleotides: 11. The CDR3 is CASSPGGLGIDEQFF. For the CDR3, the DNA is TGTGCCAGCAGCCCGGGGGGACTAGGTATCGATGAGCAGTTCTTC.